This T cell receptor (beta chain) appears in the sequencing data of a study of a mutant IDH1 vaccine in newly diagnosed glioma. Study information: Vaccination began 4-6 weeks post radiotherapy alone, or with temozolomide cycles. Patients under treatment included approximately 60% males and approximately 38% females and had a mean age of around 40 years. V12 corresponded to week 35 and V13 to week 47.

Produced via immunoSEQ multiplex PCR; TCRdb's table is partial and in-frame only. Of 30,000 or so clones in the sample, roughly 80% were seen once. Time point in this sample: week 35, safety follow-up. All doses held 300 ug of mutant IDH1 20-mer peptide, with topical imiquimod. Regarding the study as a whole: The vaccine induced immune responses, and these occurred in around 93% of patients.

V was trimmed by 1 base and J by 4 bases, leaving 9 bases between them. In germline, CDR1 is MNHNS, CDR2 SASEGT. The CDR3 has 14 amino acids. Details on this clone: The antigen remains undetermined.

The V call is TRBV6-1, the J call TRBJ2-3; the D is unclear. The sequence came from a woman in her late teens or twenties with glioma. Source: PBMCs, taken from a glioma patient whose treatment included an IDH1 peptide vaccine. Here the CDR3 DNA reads TGTGCCAGCAGTGAAGGGGCGGAGTCAGATACGCAGTATTTT. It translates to CASSEGAESDTQYF.